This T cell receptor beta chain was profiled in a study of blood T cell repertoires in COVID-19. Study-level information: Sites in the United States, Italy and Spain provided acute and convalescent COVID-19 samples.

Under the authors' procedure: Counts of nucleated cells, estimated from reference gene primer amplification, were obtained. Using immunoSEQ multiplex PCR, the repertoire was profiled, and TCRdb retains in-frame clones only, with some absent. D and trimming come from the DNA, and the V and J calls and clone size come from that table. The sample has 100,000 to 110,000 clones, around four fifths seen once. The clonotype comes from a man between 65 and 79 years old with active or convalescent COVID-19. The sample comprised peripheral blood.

The chain's CDR3 is CASSLGRQGINYGYTF. DNA for the CDR3: TGTGCCAGCAGCTTGGGAAGACAGGGGATTAATTATGGCTACACCTTC. J is TRBJ1-2 and V is TRBV7-7, with TRBD1 matching over 8 bases. The V and J ends lost 3 bases and 5 bases, in that order; junction bases with no gene match: 11. Germline CDR1 reads SSHAT; CDR2 reads FNYEAQ (reference sequence). CDR3 length equals 16 residues.